This is a list of T cell receptor beta chains from one sample in a study of blood T cell repertoires in COVID-19. Some clones are missing from TCRdb's copy, which holds only in-frame ones; the method was immunoSEQ multiplex PCR. The sample holds some 210,000 clones, 89% seen once. The specimen sequenced was peripheral blood. The receptors were gathered from a man in his 60s who had recovered from COVID-19. The conserved cysteine and the conserved F or W are not part of the CDR3 here. A D gene is named only where the DNA matches it firmly.

D,length,J,V,CDR3
NA,13,TRBJ2-3,TRBV5-6,ASSPGLGDTDTQY
TRBD2,15,TRBJ2-1,TRBV10-3,AISGIAGGRPYNEQF
TRBD2,13,TRBJ2-3,TRBV5-1,ASSLGLAGRDTQY
NA,13,TRBJ2-5,TRBV15,ATTNSPDRGETQY
TRBD1,12,TRBJ2-7,TRBV18,ASSQVTGVGEQY
NA,12,TRBJ2-2,TRBV27,ASSRRLVTGELF
NA,13,TRBJ1-5,TRBV4-1,ASSQGSGAFQPQH
NA,15,TRBJ2-6,TRBV27,ASSRGTGPLAANVLT
NA,13,TRBJ1-2,TRBV27,ASSLSGAGAYGYT
NA,12,TRBJ2-7,TRBV6-2/TRBV6-3,ASSYGPGPYEQY
NA,12,TRBJ1-6,TRBV6-5,ASSSLRYNSPLH
NA,13,TRBJ2-1,TRBV2,ASSEMLLAADEQF
NA,9,TRBJ1-5,TRBV2,ASSLNQPQH
TRBD2,16,TRBJ2-2,TRBV4-2,ASSHSTSLRGGTGELF
NA,13,TRBJ1-3,TRBV19,ASSQSVSSGNTIY
TRBD1,11,TRBJ1-1,TRBV6-5,ASSSHRDSEAF
NA,11,TRBJ2-7,TRBV5-1,ASSLVEAYEQY
NA,15,TRBJ1-1,TRBV14,ASSQIAKTEGIGEAF
TRBD1,10,TRBJ2-7,TRBV2,ATGQTPYEQY
NA,12,TRBJ1-2,TRBV18,ASSPGLSNYGYT